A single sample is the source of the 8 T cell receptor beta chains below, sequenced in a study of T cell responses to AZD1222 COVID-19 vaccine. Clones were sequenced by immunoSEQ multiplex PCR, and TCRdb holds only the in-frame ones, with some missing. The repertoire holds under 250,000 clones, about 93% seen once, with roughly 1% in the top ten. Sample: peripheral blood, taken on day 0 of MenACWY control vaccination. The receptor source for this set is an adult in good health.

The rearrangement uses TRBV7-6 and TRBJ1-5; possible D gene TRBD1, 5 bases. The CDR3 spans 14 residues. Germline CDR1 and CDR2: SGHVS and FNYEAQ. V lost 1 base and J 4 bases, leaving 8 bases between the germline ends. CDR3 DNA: TGTGCCAGCAGCTTAGGGGGGGTGAATCAGCCCCAGCATTTT. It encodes CASSLGGVNQPQHF.

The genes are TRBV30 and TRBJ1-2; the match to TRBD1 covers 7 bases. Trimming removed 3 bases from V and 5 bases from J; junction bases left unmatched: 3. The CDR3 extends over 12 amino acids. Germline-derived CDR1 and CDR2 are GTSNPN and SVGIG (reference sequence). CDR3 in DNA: TGTGCCTGGAGCGGGACAGAGTATGGCTACACCTTC. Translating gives CAWSGTEYGYTF.

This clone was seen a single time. As DNA, the CDR3 is TGTGCCAGCAGTTTATCGGGGGCGAGGAATCAGCCCCAGCATTTT. Its translation is CASSLSGARNQPQHF. This sequence joins TRBV28 and TRBJ1-5, with a possible D match to TRBD1 (6 bases). V lost 1 base and J 4 bases, leaving 11 bases between the germline ends. The CDR3 extends over 15 amino acids. Germline loops: CDR1 MDHEN, CDR2 SYDVKM.

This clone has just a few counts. The CDR3 is CASSPGSATNEKLFF. DNA for the CDR3: TGCGCCAGCAGCCCCGGCTCCGCAACTAATGAAAAACTGTTTTTT. The J gene is TRBJ1-4, the V gene TRBV5-1; D gene unclear. V shed 4 bases and J shed 0 bases, with 10 bases lying between them. Germline V gives CDR1 SGHRS, CDR2 YFSETQ. There are 15 residues in the CDR3.

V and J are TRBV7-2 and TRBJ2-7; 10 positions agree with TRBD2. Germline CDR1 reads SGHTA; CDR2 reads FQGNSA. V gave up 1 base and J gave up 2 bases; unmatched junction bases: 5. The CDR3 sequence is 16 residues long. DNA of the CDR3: TGTGCCAGCAGCTTAGAGGGTCTAGCGGGGGCCTACGAGCAGTACTTC. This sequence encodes CASSLEGLAGAYEQYF.

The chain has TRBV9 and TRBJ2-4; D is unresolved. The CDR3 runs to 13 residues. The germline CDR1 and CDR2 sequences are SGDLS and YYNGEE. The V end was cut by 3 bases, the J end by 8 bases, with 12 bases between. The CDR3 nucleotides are TGTGCCAGCAGCGCCTCTAAGTCATACATTCAGTACTTC. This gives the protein CASSASKSYIQYF.

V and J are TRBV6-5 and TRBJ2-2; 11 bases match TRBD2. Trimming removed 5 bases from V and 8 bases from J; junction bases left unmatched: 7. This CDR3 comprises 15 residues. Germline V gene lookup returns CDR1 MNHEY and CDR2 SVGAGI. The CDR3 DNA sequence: TGTGCCAGCAGTCCCCGACTAGCGGGGCGGGGGGAGCTGTTTTTT. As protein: CASSPRLAGRGELFF.

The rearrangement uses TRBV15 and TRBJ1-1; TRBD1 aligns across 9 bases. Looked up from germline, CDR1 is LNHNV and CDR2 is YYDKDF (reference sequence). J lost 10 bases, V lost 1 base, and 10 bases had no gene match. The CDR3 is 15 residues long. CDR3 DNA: TGTGCCACCAGCAGAGTACAGGGGGCCATCAAGTCAGCTTTCTTT. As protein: CATSRVQGAIKSAFF.